The text below deals with one T cell receptor (beta chain). Its matching antigen is unknown. TCRdb keeps only in-frame clones here, not all; method: immunoSEQ multiplex PCR. The sample has about 1 million clones, about 75% seen once. Trimming took off 3 bases at V and 4 bases at J, with 13 bases between the two ends. The V gene's germline CDR1 is GTSNPN and CDR2 SVGIG (reference sequence). This CDR3 is 13 amino acids long. The data were taken from a study of shared clonotypes between healthy human individuals. General observations from the study: The study found about 5% of naive CD4 clonotypes shared across a handful of donors.

Sequences were obtained from memory CD4+ T cells sorted from blood. Documented subset: CD45RA-negative fraction. The receptor comes from a man aged 18 to 30 in good health. The V and J genes are TRBV30 and TRBJ2-7; the D gene is possibly TRBD1 (6 bases). CDR3 residues: CAWRDLGGYEQYF. CDR3 in DNA: TGTGCCTGGAGAGATCTAGGGGGTTACGAGCAGTACTTC.